This T cell receptor (beta chain) was profiled in a study of Ad26.COV2.S vaccination and SARS-CoV-2 variants. Study summary: Donor had been placed in the Ad26.COV2.S arm of the COV1001 trial. Recipients of Ad26.COV2.S got it intramuscularly, once or twice 56 days apart.

Assay used: immunoSEQ multiplex PCR; TCRdb lists only in-frame clones, some missing. The sample holds about 380,000 clones, around 82% seen once. Sample treatment: 15 to 20 received Ad26.COV2.S at low or high dose, single or two shots; about 5 received placebo; per-sample allocation not given. Sampling was done on day 63 after the first vaccine or placebo injection. This CDR3 contains 16 residues. The germline V gene has CDR1 ENHRY and CDR2 SYGVKD. Deletions cut 3 bases from V and 5 bases from J, with 19 bases between. The receptor's source is a person between 18 and 60 years old who received the Ad26.COV2.S COVID-19 vaccine or a placebo. The chain links TRBV10-3 to TRBJ1-1; TRBD1 might be the D (5 bases). Here the sequenced sample was peripheral blood, taken in a trial of Ad26.COV2.S vaccine versus placebo. In DNA form, the CDR3 reads TGTGCCATCAGTGACCCCACAAAGGCAGGGAGTACTGAAGCTTTCTTT. It codes for CAISDPTKAGSTEAFF.